This T cell receptor beta chain comes out of a study of vaccination and CD4 T cells after COVID-19. General study findings and limits: Early post-infection timepoints were not included, and relatively few convalescent patients were studied.

To note about this clonotype: Its antigen is as yet unknown.

The sample's treatment: roughly 10-day PBMC culture with coronavirus spike peptide pools or control peptides (ViraFEST assay). CDR3 size: 14 residues. J lost 10 bases, V lost 6 bases, and 11 bases had no gene match. Germline assignment: CDR1 MNHNS and CDR2 SASEGT. An Oncomine TCR Beta short-read assay was used to sequence the DNA from cultured CD4+ T cells. Each CDR3 protein gets one entry after TCRdb re-called the PCR reads with MiXCR. The top ten hold roughly 7.7% of the sample, which has under 25,000 distinct CDR3 sequences, around 55% seen once. The V call is TRBV6-1, the J call TRBJ1-1, with 10 nucleotides matching TRBD1. Sequences were obtained from CD4+ T cells from blood, cultured in vitro. This receptor was taken from a human donor who had recovered from COVID-19. CDR3 protein: CASSPLSGTGVAFF. CDR3 in DNA: TGTGCCAGCAGCCCGCTGTCCGGGACAGGGGTAGCTTTCTTT.